The sequence of this T cell receptor beta chain was determined in a study of blood T cell repertoires in COVID-19. As for the study in general: Samples came from the United States, Italy and Spain, spanning acute and convalescent COVID-19.

Only one count was recorded for this clone. Source study methods: Reference gene primer amplification yielded estimated nucleated cell counts. This table comes from immunoSEQ multiplex PCR, and its TCRdb copy is limited to in-frame clones, with some not included. The V and J calls and the clone size are those of that table, but D and trimming were determined from the DNA. Of 150,000 or so clones listed, 75% to 80% are singletons. Trimming removed 5 bases from V and 0 bases from J, with 16 bases in between. Germline V gene sequence: CDR1 LNHDA, CDR2 SQIVND (reference sequence). This CDR3 comprises 16 residues.

Material: peripheral blood. The clonotype was recovered from a woman aged 45 to 65 with active or convalescent COVID-19. V gene TRBV19 combines with J gene TRBJ1-1, with TRBD1 as a possible D gene (6 bases). The CDR3 nucleotides read TGTGCCAGTAGTCTCGGCAGGGGATTAATGAACACTGAAGCTTTCTTT. Translated: CASSLGRGLMNTEAFF.